This T cell receptor (beta chain) was documented in a study of T cells in Graves' hyperthyroidism and ophthalmopathy. RNA transcripts gave rise to amplified TCR beta CDR3 regions. Initially, a first-round RT-PCR of the TCR CDR3 employed the HTBI primer set. TCRdb re-called the multiplex PCR reads through MiXCR, storing one row per CDR3 protein. This sample yields about 640,000 distinct CDR3 sequences, of which around 21% are seen a single time; 34% belongs to the top ten. This clonotype was seen more than once but under ten times. Its matching antigen is unknown. Used for diagnoses were clinical symptoms, serum thyroxine and TRAb, thyroid ultrasound and orbital computed tomography. V lost 5 bases to trimming and J lost 2 bases; unmatched junction nucleotides: 12. The germline gives CDR1 MNHNS, CDR2 SASEGT. The CDR3 is 17 residues long. Study-level points and caveats: The model predicted ophthalmopathy a median roughly six months before onset.

The chain combines TRBV6-1 with TRBJ2-7; the match to TRBD2 covers 10 bases. The sequence was collected from a man aged 30 to 45 with Graves' ophthalmopathy. Sequencing was carried out using blood. This chain's CDR3 is CASSSDILAGSPYEQYF. DNA for the CDR3: TGTGCCAGCAGTTCGGACATACTAGCGGGATCCCCCTACGAGCAGTACTTC.